This T cell receptor beta chain originates from a study of cytotoxic CD8 clonotypes in ibrutinib-treated CLL. Depths of 1 in 200,000 to 1 in 1 million T cells were the sequencing target. Profiled with immunoSEQ multiplex PCR; TCRdb holds only in-frame clones, not every one. The data show 330,000 or so clones, with 67% seen just once and around 6.5% held by the top ten. Germline V CDR1 and CDR2: SGHTA, FQGNSA. V lost 1 base, J lost 2 bases, and 4 bases stayed unmatched. The CDR3 length is 15 residues. The source was PBMCs, collected after 36 months of ibrutinib treatment. This clonotype was sampled from a human donor with chronic lymphocytic leukemia. This chain joins TRBV7-2 and TRBJ2-7; 8 positions agree with TRBD1. Here the CDR3 DNA reads TGTGCCAGCAGCTTAGACGGGACAGGTCCCTACGAGCAGTACTTC. Translated, it gives CASSLDGTGPYEQYF.